This T cell receptor (beta chain) was sequenced during a study of shared clonotypes between healthy human individuals. Study-level information: Used for every donor were three CD4 naive, three CD4 memory, two CD8 naive and one CD8 memory plate. The study's findings and limits: Shared clonotypes: approximately 5.3% naive CD4, roughly 4% naive CD8, around 2.4% memory CD4, 0.4% to 0.5% memory CD8.

The CDR3 runs 14 residues. Trimming removed 3 bases at V and 0 bases at J, with 10 bases between. Germline V gene sequence: CDR1 SGHRS, CDR2 YFSETQ. For this clone: Its antigen is unknown. Other nucleotide sequences in the sample specify the same CDR3.

For every subset, genomic DNA was evenly distributed across several immunoSEQ plates. In the authors' methods: Without quality scores, immunoSEQ junctional reads could not be filtered like full-length reads. Profiling relied on immunoSEQ multiplex PCR, and the TCRdb table lists in-frame clones only, not all of them. V and J calls and clone size come straight from that table; D and trimming were deduced from the DNA. The sample lists approximately 1.5 million clones, roughly 98% occurring once. Sequencing was performed on naive CD4+ T cells sorted from blood. Regarding subset: CD45RA+ positively selected. The rearrangement links TRBV5-1 to TRBJ2-7, with a tentative D call TRBD2 (6 bases). The clonotype was recovered from a man aged 30 to 45 in good health. This CDR3 is CASSSDGSSYEQYF. The DNA for the CDR3 is TGCGCCAGCAGCTCGGACGGGAGCTCCTACGAGCAGTACTTC. The variable domain in full, completed from reference TRBV5-1 and TRBJ2-7, reads KAGVTQTPRYLIKTRGQQVTLSCSPISGHRSVSWYQQTPGQGLQFLFEYFSETQRNKGNFPGRFSGRQFSNSRSEMNVSTLELGDSALYLCASSSDGSSYEQYFGPGTRLTVT.